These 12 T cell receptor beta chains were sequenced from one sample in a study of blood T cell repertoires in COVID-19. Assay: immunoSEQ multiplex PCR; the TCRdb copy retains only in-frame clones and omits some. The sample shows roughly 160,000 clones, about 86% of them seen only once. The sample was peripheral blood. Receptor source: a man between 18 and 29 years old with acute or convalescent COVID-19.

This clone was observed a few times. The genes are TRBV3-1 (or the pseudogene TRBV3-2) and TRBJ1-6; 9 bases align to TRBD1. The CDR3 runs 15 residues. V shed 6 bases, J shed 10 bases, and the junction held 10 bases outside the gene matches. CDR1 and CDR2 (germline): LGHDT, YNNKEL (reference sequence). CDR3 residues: CASRQTTTGGSPLHF. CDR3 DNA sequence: TGTGCCAGCAGACAAACCACTACAGGGGGCTCACCCCTCCACTTT.

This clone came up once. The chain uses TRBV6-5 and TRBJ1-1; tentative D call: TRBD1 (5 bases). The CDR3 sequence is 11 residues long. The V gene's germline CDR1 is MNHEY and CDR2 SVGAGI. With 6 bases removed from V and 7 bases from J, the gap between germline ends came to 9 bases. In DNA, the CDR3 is TGTGCCAGCAGGGACATAGGTGAAGCTTTCTTT. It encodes CASRDIGEAFF.

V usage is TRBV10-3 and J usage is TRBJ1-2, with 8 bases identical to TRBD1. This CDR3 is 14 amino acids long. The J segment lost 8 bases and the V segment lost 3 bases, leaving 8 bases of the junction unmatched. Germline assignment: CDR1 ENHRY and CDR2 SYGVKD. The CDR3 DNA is TGTGCCATCAGTGATGGACAGGGTTTGAAGGGCTACACCTTC. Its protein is CAISDGQGLKGYTF.

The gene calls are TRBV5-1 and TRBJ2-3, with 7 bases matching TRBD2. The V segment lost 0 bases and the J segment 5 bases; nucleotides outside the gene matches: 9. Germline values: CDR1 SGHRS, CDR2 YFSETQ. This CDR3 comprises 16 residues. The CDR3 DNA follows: TGCGCCAGCAGCTTGGAGAGCCCCCGGGGGGTAGATACGCAGTATTTT. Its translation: CASSLESPRGVDTQYF.

The CDR3 is CASSLAANPETQYF. The CDR3 DNA reads TGTGCCAGCAGCTTGGCAGCGAACCCCGAGACCCAGTACTTC. The rearrangement links TRBV5-6 to TRBJ2-5; no clear D. V was cut by 0 bases and J by 5 bases, with 11 bases left in between. Germline CDR1 reads SGHDT; CDR2 reads YYEEEE. The CDR3 extends over 14 amino acids.

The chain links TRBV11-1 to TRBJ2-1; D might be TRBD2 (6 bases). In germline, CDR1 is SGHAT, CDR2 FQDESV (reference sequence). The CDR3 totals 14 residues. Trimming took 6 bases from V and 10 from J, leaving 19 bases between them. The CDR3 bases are TGTGCCAGCAGTCCCGGGGAAGGTGGGGGGGAGCAGTTCTTC. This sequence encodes CASSPGEGGGEQFF.

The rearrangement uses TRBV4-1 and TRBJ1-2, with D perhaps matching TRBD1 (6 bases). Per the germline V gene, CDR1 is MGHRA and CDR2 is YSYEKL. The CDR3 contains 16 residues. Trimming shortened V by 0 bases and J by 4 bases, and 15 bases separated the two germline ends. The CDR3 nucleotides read TGCGCCAGCAGCCAAGATTACGCAGGGGCTTCCTATGGCTACACCTTC. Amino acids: CASSQDYAGASYGYTF.

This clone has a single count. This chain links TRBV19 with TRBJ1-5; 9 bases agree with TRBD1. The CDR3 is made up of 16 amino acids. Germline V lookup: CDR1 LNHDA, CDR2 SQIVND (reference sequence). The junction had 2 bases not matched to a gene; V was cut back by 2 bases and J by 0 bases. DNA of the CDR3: TGTGCCAGTAGTATAACAGGGGGCAATAGCAATCAGCCCCAGCATTTT. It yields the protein CASSITGGNSNQPQHF.

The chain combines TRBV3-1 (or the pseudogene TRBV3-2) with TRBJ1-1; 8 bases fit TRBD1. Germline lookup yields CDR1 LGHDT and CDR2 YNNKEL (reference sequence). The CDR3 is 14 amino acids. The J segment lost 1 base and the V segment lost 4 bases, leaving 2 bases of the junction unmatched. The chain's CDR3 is CASSPGGRNTEAFF. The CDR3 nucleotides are TGTGCCAGCAGCCCAGGGGGCCGGAACACTGAAGCTTTCTTT.

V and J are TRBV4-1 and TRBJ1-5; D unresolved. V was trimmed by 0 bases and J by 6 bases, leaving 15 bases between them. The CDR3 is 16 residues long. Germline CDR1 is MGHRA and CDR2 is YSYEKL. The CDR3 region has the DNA TGCGCCAGCAGCCAAGATGGTTACGGAGTGAGTCAGCCCCAGCATTTT. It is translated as CASSQDGYGVSQPQHF.

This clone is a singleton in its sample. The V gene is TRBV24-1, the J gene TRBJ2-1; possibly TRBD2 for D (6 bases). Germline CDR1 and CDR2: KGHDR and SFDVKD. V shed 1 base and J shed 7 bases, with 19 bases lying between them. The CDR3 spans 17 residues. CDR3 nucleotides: TGTGCCACCAGTGATTTATCCGGGGGAATCGCAGGGAATGAGCAGTTCTTC. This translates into CATSDLSGGIAGNEQFF.

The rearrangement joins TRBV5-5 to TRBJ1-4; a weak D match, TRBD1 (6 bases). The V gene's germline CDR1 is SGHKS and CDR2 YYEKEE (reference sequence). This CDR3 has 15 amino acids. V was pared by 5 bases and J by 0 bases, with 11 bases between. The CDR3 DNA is TGTGCCAGCAGTTCCGGGACAACAACTAATGAAAAACTGTTTTTT. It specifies CASSSGTTTNEKLFF.